Each of the 8 T cell receptor beta chains below was sequenced from the same sample in a study of T cell repertoires in cytomegalovirus infection. No antigen is known for these receptors. TCRdb re-called the reads with MiXCR, one entry per CDR3 protein. Of 95,000 to 120,000 distinct CDR3 sequences in the sample, 30% to 35% were seen once. Sample: CD8+ T cells from cultured PBMCs, taken from culture after CMV antigen stimulation. Source of these receptors: a human donor in good health (CMV status not recorded). Some clones in this sample may be carry-over from other donors' samples.

This clonotype was detected only a few times. This chain uses TRBV2 with TRBJ2-3; the D gene could be TRBD1 or TRBD2 (5 bases each). CDR1 and CDR2 from the germline V gene are SNHLY and FYNNEI. The CDR3 loop spans 12 amino acids. Trimming pared 7 bases from V and 5 bases from J, leaving 10 bases between. The CDR3: CASNPGRDTQYF. The CDR3 nucleotides are TGTGCCAGCAATCCAGGGAGAGATACGCAGTATTTT.

V is TRBV7-6 and J is TRBJ2-7, with D perhaps TRBD2 (5 bases). Germline CDR1 and CDR2: SGHVS and FNYEAQ. Trimming took 5 bases from V and 4 from J, leaving 12 bases between them. This CDR3 spans 13 amino acids. This CDR3 is CASSLPREYEQYF. CDR3 sequence (DNA): TGTGCCAGCAGCCTACCAAGGGAGTACGAGCAGTACTTC.

J is TRBJ2-2 and V is TRBV6-1; D ambiguous. Germline CDR1 reads MNHNS; CDR2 reads SASEGT. Trimming shortened V by 8 bases and J by 5 bases, and 6 bases separated the two germline ends. The CDR3 runs 11 residues. The CDR3: CASQKTGELFF. The CDR3 coding sequence is TGTGCCAGCCAAAAAACCGGGGAGCTGTTTTTT.

CDR3 bases: TGTGCCAGCAGTTACCGGGCCTGGCACCACCGGAATCAGCCCCAGCATTTT. Translated: CASSYRAWHHRNQPQHF. The V call is TRBV6-2 or TRBV6-3, the J call TRBJ1-5; no reliable D call. The CDR3 is made up of 17 amino acids. CDR1 and CDR2 from the germline V gene are MNHEY and SVGEGT. V lost 2 bases, J lost 4 bases, and 18 bases lay in between.

V and J are TRBV7-8 and TRBJ1-2, with 8 bases fitting TRBD1. V shed 5 bases and J 3 bases; nucleotides not matched to a gene: 5. CDR3 length: 14 amino acids. The V gene's germline CDR1 is SGHVS and CDR2 FQNEAQ. CDR3 residues: CASSPTTGDYGYTF. DNA of the CDR3: TGTGCCAGCAGCCCAACGACAGGGGACTATGGCTACACCTTC.

The chain recombines TRBV4-2 with TRBJ2-3; D could derive from TRBD1 or TRBD2 (6 bases each). The CDR3 totals 16 residues. The V end lost 2 bases, the J end lost 5 bases, and 17 bases lay between the germline ends. Germline assignment: CDR1 LGHNA and CDR2 YNFKEQ. This CDR3 reads CASSQRSPGAGDTQYF. CDR3 sequence (DNA): TGTGCCAGCAGCCAAAGAAGCCCGGGGGCCGGAGATACGCAGTATTTT.

This clonotype came up many times. The chain combines TRBV28 with TRBJ1-1; D unclear. Germline V gene lookup returns CDR1 MDHEN and CDR2 SYDVKM. The CDR3 contains 12 residues. With 6 bases removed from V and 7 bases from J, the gap between germline ends came to 12 bases. CDR3 in amino acids: CASSPGRLEAFF. The CDR3 DNA follows: TGTGCCAGCAGCCCAGGACGGCTTGAAGCTTTCTTT.

The chain joins TRBV6-2 or TRBV6-3 to TRBJ2-4; 10 bases line up with TRBD2. The V and J ends lost 10 bases and 10 bases, in that order; junction bases with no gene match: 10. The CDR3 is made up of 13 amino acids. The germline gives CDR1 MNHEY, CDR2 SVGEGT. CDR3 loop: CATLKAGGRIQYF. In DNA, the CDR3 is TGTGCCACCCTAAAAGCGGGGGGGCGGATTCAGTACTTC.